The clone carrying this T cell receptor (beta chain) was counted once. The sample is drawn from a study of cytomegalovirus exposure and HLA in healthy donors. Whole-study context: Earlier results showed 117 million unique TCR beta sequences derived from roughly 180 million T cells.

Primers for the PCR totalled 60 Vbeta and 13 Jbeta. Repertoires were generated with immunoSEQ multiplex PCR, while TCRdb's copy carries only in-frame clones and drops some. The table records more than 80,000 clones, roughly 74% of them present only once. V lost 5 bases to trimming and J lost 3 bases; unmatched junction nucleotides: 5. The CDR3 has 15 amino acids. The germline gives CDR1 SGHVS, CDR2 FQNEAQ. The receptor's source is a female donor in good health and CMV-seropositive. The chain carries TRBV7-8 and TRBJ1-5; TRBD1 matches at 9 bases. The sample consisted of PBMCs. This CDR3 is CASSPGQGINQPQHF. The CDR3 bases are TGTGCCAGCAGCCCTGGACAGGGGATCAATCAGCCCCAGCATTTT.